This T cell receptor (beta chain) is from a study of T cells in Graves' hyperthyroidism and ophthalmopathy (dated by TCRdb to the late 2010s). Describing the broader study: Peripheral blood was collected at initial diagnosis, before any treatment. In about 6 Graves' hyperthyroidism patients, the study also compared T-cell repertoires from thyroid tissue with T-cell repertoires from blood. An independent validation cohort of under 20 hyperthyroidism patients and more than 15 patients who later progressed to ophthalmopathy tested prospective prediction of ophthalmopathy. TCR Vbeta CDR3 sequencing of 135 peripheral blood samples (around 45 ophthalmopathy, 75 to 80 hyperthyroidism and approximately 17 progressor patients) is reported in the paper. Once sampling was done, hyperthyroidism patients were given methimazole at a starting dose of 30 mg daily, whereas ophthalmopathy patients were given high-dose intravenous methylprednisolone. The roughly 94 discovery patients were randomly split 7:3 into training and test sets. TCR V-J signatures able to tell the groups apart were searched for in a discovery cohort of 90 to 100 patients, of whom 43 had Graves' ophthalmopathy and 55 to 65 had stable Graves' hyperthyroidism.

Graves' hyperthyroidism was defined as stable when no progression to ophthalmopathy occurred over 18 months of follow-up. The hyperthyroidism patients were between 18 and 65 years old and newly diagnosed, with a disease duration of less than 2 months. Exclusion was applied to patients with uncontrolled infections, other autoimmune diseases, pregnancy or lactation. Diagnoses were based on clinical symptoms, serum thyroxine and TRAb, thyroid ultrasound and orbital computed tomography. PBMCs were separated from roughly 9.3 ml of fresh peripheral blood using Ficoll-Paque density gradient centrifugation. Total RNA was extracted using Trizol reagent, and RNA quality was assessed on an Agilent 2100 Bioanalyzer. Broader findings and caveats from the paper: A model built on a 13 V-J signature distinguished ophthalmopathy from stable hyperthyroidism, reaching around 87% sensitivity and 81.08% specificity in cross-validation and 80%/75% in testing. Most expanded thyroid clonotypes (frequency above 0.001) were also detected in blood, a finding suggesting that blood repertoires may reflect thyroid immune responses. No statistical method was used to set the sample size in advance, and investigators knew the group allocation. During validation, the model predicted progression to ophthalmopathy a median of about 6.3 months ahead of onset, with 70.59% sensitivity and about 72% specificity.

TCR beta CDR3 regions were amplified from RNA transcripts. The first round of RT-PCR for the TCR CDR3 was performed with the HTBI primer set and the Qiagen OneStep RT-PCR kit. The libraries were constructed in a second round of multiplex PCR and then size-selected and purified. Paired-end sequencing of the libraries was performed with 100 bp reads on an Illumina HiSeq2000. On the study's bioinformatics: SOAPnuke was used to process the raw data, removing reads that contained adapters or uncalled bases, had a mean Phred below 15, or lacked an exact match to the constant primer or identifier. COPE v1.2.5 was used to merge the high-quality paired reads, and each unique nucleotide sequence was defined as a clonotype. MiTCR v1.1 was used to align the clonotypes against IMGT TRBV, TRBD and TRBJ reference segments. Analysis was restricted to V-J combinations with a frequency above 0.0001, which covered roughly 99% of repertoires. The TCS score was defined as the ratio of F50 (clonal expansion) to E x V (chaos), calculated using BLOSUM62-based TCRdist between CDR3 peptides within each V-J. Welch's t-statistics and random forest reduced some 510 V-J features to fewer than 15, which were used in a naive Bayes classifier (R e1071). The raw public data were reprocessed by TCRdb itself: fastp quality trimming at Q25, MiXCR clonotype calling, in-frame beta chains only. Every distinct CDR3 protein forms one entry, paired with its most common genes and DNA. It is TCRdb's table, rather than the study itself, that gives the V and J calls and clone size. For this sample there are 600,000 or so distinct CDR3 sequences; around 16% appear just once. 3% to 4.5% of the sample is taken by the ten largest.

This clonotype was counted between two and nine times. The antigen it binds to is not known. No per-base quality is available; no much larger clone lies one base away. This TCR derives from a woman younger than 45 with Graves' hyperthyroidism. The material sequenced was blood.

The CDR3 reads as follows: CASSQGGGRDYEQYF. Read as DNA, the sequence is TGCGCCAGCAGCCAAGGGGGCGGGAGGGACTACGAGCAGTACTTC. The rearrangement joined TRBV4-1 to TRBJ2-7; the central 9 bases match TRBD2. The germline V gene supplies CDR1 MGHRA and CDR2 YSYEKL. After removal of 1 base from V and 3 bases from J, the junction retains 4 bases not matched to a gene. There are 15 amino acids in the CDR3, from cysteine to phenylalanine inclusive. Left in the record is the CDR3 DNA by itself, 45 bases read in frame from the first base.